Below, 21 T cell receptor beta chains from the same sample are listed, as sequenced in a study of CD8 T cells in ankylosing spondylitis. TCRdb re-derived calls from the 5' RACE reads in MiXCR, one entry per CDR3 protein. The repertoire holds 290,000 or so distinct CDR3 sequences, with roughly 20% as singletons. Sequencing was carried out using blood, either unsorted or a sorted T cell fraction (not recorded which). Receptor source: a female donor with ankylosing spondylitis or in good health (not recorded which).

The chain has TRBV5-4 and TRBJ2-7; unclear D gene. Trimming stripped 4 bases from V and 3 bases from J, with 11 bases between. The CDR3 runs to 13 residues. Germline V gene data show CDR1 as SGHNT and CDR2 as YYREEE (reference sequence). The CDR3 bases are TGTGCCAGCAGCCTCCCACTAAGCTACGAGCAGTACTTC. Its protein product is CASSLPLSYEQYF. Combining the CDR3 with reference TRBV5-4 and TRBJ2-7 gives the whole variable domain ETGVTQSPTHLIKTRGQQVTLRCSSQSGHNTVSWYQQALGQGPQFIFQYYREEENGRGNFPPRFSGLQFPNYSSELNVNALELDDSALYLCASSLPLSYEQYFGPGTRLTVT.

Many counts were recorded for this clonotype. DNA of the CDR3: TGCAGTGCCAGTCAGGACATTCAGTACTTC. Its translation: CSASQDIQYF. This chain joins TRBV20-1 and TRBJ2-4; D gene unclear. V lost 6 bases to trimming and J lost 8 bases, with 8 bases between them. CDR3 length: 10 amino acids. Germline CDR1 DFQATT, CDR2 SNEGSKA (reference sequence).

V is TRBV27 and J is TRBJ2-1, with D perhaps matching TRBD2 (5 bases). Germline-derived CDR1 and CDR2 are MNHEY and SMNVEV (reference sequence). The V gene lost 0 bases and the J gene lost 3 bases, with 6 bases spanning the gap. This CDR3 contains 14 residues. The CDR3 sequence: CASSLSRDYNEQFF. As DNA, the CDR3 is TGTGCCAGCAGTTTATCGAGGGACTACAATGAGCAGTTCTTC.

This clonotype was detected ten times or more. The chain has TRBV29-1 and TRBJ2-3; 10 nucleotides align to TRBD2. The CDR3 has 14 amino acids. The trim removed 4 bases at V and 2 bases at J, leaving 3 bases unmatched. The germline V gene encodes CDR1 SQVTM and CDR2 ANQGSEA. CDR3 amino acids: CSVGLAGLTDTQYF. In nucleotides, the CDR3 is TGCAGCGTTGGACTAGCGGGTCTCACAGATACGCAGTATTTT.

This clonotype was observed many times. The chain carries TRBV12-5 and TRBJ1-2, with D perhaps TRBD1 (6 bases). Germline V gives CDR1 LGHNT, CDR2 FRNRAP. V dropped 2 bases and J dropped 0 bases, with 10 bases sitting between them. There are 15 residues in the CDR3. CDR3 amino acids: CASGLYTGSNYGYTF. The DNA for the CDR3 is TGTGCTAGTGGTTTGTATACAGGGTCTAACTATGGCTACACCTTC.

This clonotype has a handful of counts. The chain couples TRBV6-1 to TRBJ2-3; D not certain. V lost 4 bases and J lost 6, with 8 bases in between. This CDR3 has 12 residues. Germline V lookup: CDR1 MNHNS, CDR2 SASEGT. CDR3 in amino acids: CASSALGDTQYF. The CDR3 DNA follows: TGTGCCAGCAGTGCCCTCGGGGATACGCAGTATTTT.

This clonotype has ten or more counts. The rearrangement links TRBV12-3 or TRBV12-4 to TRBJ2-5, with 14 bases lining up with TRBD2. The V and J ends lost 4 bases and 2 bases, in that order; junction bases with no gene match: 3. The CDR3 sequence is 16 residues long. Here the CDR3 reads CASSSRLAGGQETQYF. DNA of the CDR3: TGTGCCAGCAGTTCCCGACTAGCGGGAGGGCAAGAGACCCAGTACTTC.

This clonotype appeared a few times. The rearrangement joins TRBV6-2 or TRBV6-3 to TRBJ2-2; D is uncertain. Trimming cost V 5 bases and J 5 bases, with 21 bases left between them. CDR1 is MNHEY, CDR2 SVGEGT, per germline. The CDR3 sequence is 17 residues long. CDR3 DNA sequence: TGTGCCAGCAGTAAGAACGAGGCCCCAGCCGGTACCGGGGAGCTGTTTTTT. This translates into CASSKNEAPAGTGELFF.

The rearrangement joins TRBV13 to TRBJ2-6, with no clear D. This CDR3 has 13 residues. Trimming took 10 bases from V and 0 from J, leaving 7 bases between them. CDR1 is PRHDT, CDR2 FYEKMQ, per germline (reference sequence). The CDR3 DNA reads as TGTGCCACAGACGCCTCTGGGGCCAACGTCCTGACTTTC. Translated: CATDASGANVLTF.

This clonotype was recorded a few times. The gene calls are TRBV20-1 and TRBJ2-7; 8 bases map to TRBD2. The CDR3 sequence is 13 residues long. The germline gives CDR1 DFQATT, CDR2 SNEGSKA (reference sequence). V dropped 5 bases and J dropped 4; count of bases not matched to a gene: 7. The CDR3 nucleotides are TGCAGTGCTTCACAGGGCGGGGGGTACGAGCAGTACTTC. Residues: CSASQGGGYEQYF.

The DNA of the CDR3 is TGTGCCAGCAGCTCCGGGCGAGGGGTGACTGAAGCTTTCTTT. It is translated as CASSSGRGVTEAFF. This sequence joins TRBV5-6 and TRBJ1-1, with D perhaps matching TRBD1 (5 bases). Germline V gene sequence: CDR1 SGHDT, CDR2 YYEEEE. The length of the CDR3 is 14 residues. V lost 3 bases and J lost 5, with 14 bases in between.

This chain joins TRBV29-1 and TRBJ1-4; 7 positions match TRBD1. Trimming removed 5 bases from V and 7 bases from J; junction bases left unmatched: 10. Germline CDR1 is SQVTM and CDR2 is ANQGSEA. This CDR3 is built from 14 residues. The CDR3 is CSVSRGTVGEKLFF. The CDR3 DNA follows: TGCAGCGTTTCGCGGGGGACAGTTGGTGAAAAACTGTTTTTT.

The chain recombines TRBV6-5 with TRBJ2-1; no firm D call. Per germline, CDR1 MNHEY and CDR2 SVGAGI. The V and J ends lost 4 bases and 7 bases respectively, with 14 bases between them. The CDR3 contains 14 residues. The CDR3 region has the DNA TGTGCCAGCAGTTCTGGCGGCATCACGAATGAGCAGTTCTTC. Encoded protein: CASSSGGITNEQFF.

The rearrangement uses TRBV6-2 or TRBV6-3 and TRBJ1-1; D is undetermined. CDR3 length equals 11 residues. Germline values: CDR1 MNHEY, CDR2 SVGEGT. The V and J ends lost 6 bases and 7 bases respectively, with 9 bases between them. The CDR3 DNA follows: TGTGCCAGCAGGAACTGGGGTGAAGCTTTCTTT. Residues: CASRNWGEAFF.

The rearrangement joins TRBV9 to TRBJ1-1; 9 nucleotides match TRBD1. The CDR3 extends over 15 amino acids. Losses at the gene ends were 4 bases for V and 4 bases for J; bases not matched to a gene: 8. Germline values: CDR1 SGDLS, CDR2 YYNGEE. CDR3 DNA sequence: TGTGCCAGCAGCCAGGGACAGGGAAGAGGCACTGAAGCTTTCTTT. The encoded protein is CASSQGQGRGTEAFF. The entire variable domain, with the rest obtained from reference TRBV9 and TRBJ1-1, is as follows: DSGVTQTPKHLITATGQRVTLRCSPRSGDLSVYWYQQSLDQGLQFLIQYYNGEERAKGNILERFSAQQFPDLHSELNLSSLELGDSALYFCASSQGQGRGTEAFFGQGTRLTVV.

This clonotype was counted ten times or more. The chain combines TRBV28 with TRBJ2-4, with 9 bases aligning to TRBD2. Germline values: CDR1 MDHEN, CDR2 SYDVKM. The CDR3 is made up of 15 amino acids. J gave up 1 base and V 3 bases, and 1 base lay outside the gene matches. The CDR3 nucleotides read TGTGCCAGCAGTTTCCTAGCGGGGGCCAAAAACATTCAGTACTTC. Its protein product is CASSFLAGAKNIQYF.

The chain links TRBV7-2 to TRBJ2-1, with TRBD2 identical over 9 bases. The CDR3 extends over 14 amino acids. Trimming at V came to 6 bases and at J to 4 bases, leaving 4 bases not matched to a gene. Germline V CDR1 and CDR2: SGHTA, FQGNSA. The CDR3 protein is CASRPLAGYNEQFF. CDR3 nucleotides: TGTGCCAGCAGACCTCTAGCGGGGTACAATGAGCAGTTCTTC.

This clonotype was counted only a few times. The chain is built from TRBV9 and TRBJ1-1; D unresolved. Per the germline V gene, CDR1 is SGDLS and CDR2 is YYNGEE. CDR3 length: 14 amino acids. Trimming stripped 2 bases from V and 1 base from J, with 9 bases between. The CDR3 loop reads CASSVGSGNTEAFF. The DNA for the CDR3 is TGTGCCAGCAGCGTGGGGTCTGGGAACACTGAAGCTTTCTTT.

This clonotype has a handful of counts. This chain links TRBV5-1 with TRBJ2-1, with D unresolved. The germline gives CDR1 SGHRS, CDR2 YFSETQ. Trimming removed 0 bases at V and 8 bases at J, with 9 bases between. The CDR3 is made up of 13 amino acids. In DNA form, the CDR3 reads TGCGCCAGCAGCTTGGCGGGCCAGTATGAGCAGTTCTTC. It specifies CASSLAGQYEQFF.

The rearrangement joins TRBV5-1 to TRBJ2-6; 8 bases map to TRBD1. V was pared by 3 bases and J by 0 bases, with 8 bases of the junction left unmatched. Per germline, CDR1 SGHRS and CDR2 YFSETQ. The CDR3 runs to 18 residues. The CDR3 nucleotides read TGCGCCAGCAGCTCGGGGGACAGGATTCCCTCTGGGGCCAACGTCCTGACTTTC. Its protein is CASSSGDRIPSGANVLTF.

This clonotype was counted many times. V usage is TRBV24-1 and J usage is TRBJ1-2, with no clear D. The CDR3 spans 13 residues. Germline V gene data show CDR1 as KGHDR and CDR2 as SFDVKD. Trimming removed 7 bases at V and 3 bases at J, with 11 bases between. The CDR3 DNA reads as TGTGCCACCAGCTCGTTGCAGGACTATGGCTACACCTTC. This encodes CATSSLQDYGYTF.